These 4 T cell receptor beta chains were sequenced from one sample in a study of blood T cells in healthy people across ages. For the second PCR, which ran for roughly 6 to 12 cycles, a sample-barcoded 5' primer and a J-beta primer mix were used. Each CDR3 protein gets one entry after TCRdb re-called the 5' RACE reads with MiXCR. The sample holds about 640,000 distinct CDR3 sequences; under 65% are singletons and the top ten take over 30%. Material: blood. These receptors were obtained from a man aged 55 to 70 in good health.

This CDR3 is CASSHPGGSYNEQFF. The CDR3 bases are TGTGCCAGCAGCCATCCAGGGGGGTCCTACAATGAGCAGTTCTTC. The V gene is TRBV5-5, the J gene TRBJ2-1; D possibly corresponds to TRBD1 (7 bases). Germline V gives CDR1 SGHKS, CDR2 YYEKEE (reference sequence). V shed 4 bases and J shed 1 base, with 12 bases lying between them. This CDR3 is 15 amino acids long.

The V gene is TRBV5-4, the J gene TRBJ2-1, with D tentatively TRBD2 (6 bases). The CDR3 runs 14 residues. V lost 4 bases and J 2 bases, leaving 10 bases between the germline ends. Germline assignment: CDR1 SGHNT and CDR2 YYREEE (reference sequence). DNA for the CDR3: TGTGCCAGCAGCGATAGCGGCACCTACAATGAGCAGTTCTTC. This sequence encodes CASSDSGTYNEQFF.

The V call is TRBV20-1, the J call TRBJ2-5; no firm D call. The J call may be wrong; the DNA end is better matched by TRBJ2-7. In germline, CDR1 is DFQATT, CDR2 SNEGSKA (reference sequence). CDR3 size: 14 residues. The CDR3 region is CSARSPAGLYEQYF. DNA of the CDR3: TGCAGTGCTAGAAGCCCAGCAGGTCTCTACGAGCAGTACTTC.

This clonotype was detected a few times. V is TRBV10-3 and J is TRBJ2-3, with TRBD2 as a possible D gene (5 bases). Germline V gene lookup returns CDR1 ENHRY and CDR2 SYGVKD. The V gene lost 6 bases and the J gene lost 2 bases, with 12 bases spanning the gap. The CDR3 length is 14 residues. The CDR3 sequence is CAISYTGDTDTQYF. DNA for the CDR3: TGTGCCATCAGCTATACCGGGGACACAGATACGCAGTATTTT.